One and the same sample provided the 6 T cell receptor beta chains below, sequenced in a study of blood T cell repertoires in COVID-19. The repertoire was sequenced with immunoSEQ multiplex PCR; TCRdb's copy has only in-frame clones and lacks some. The data show some 120,000 clones, 80% seen once. The sample taken for sequencing was peripheral blood. The receptors stem from a human donor in a cohort sampled during active COVID-19.

This clone occurred once. The rearrangement joins TRBV28 to TRBJ2-7; TRBD1 matches at 8 bases. The CDR3 has 14 amino acids. Germline CDR1 is MDHEN and CDR2 is SYDVKM. Trimming removed 7 bases from V and 4 bases from J; junction bases left unmatched: 9. The chain's CDR3 is CASNSRTGIYEQYF. The CDR3 bases are TGTGCCAGCAATTCCCGGACAGGGATTTACGAGCAGTACTTC.

The V and J genes are TRBV5-4 and TRBJ1-1; perhaps TRBD1 as D (5 bases). V was shortened by 0 bases and J by 0 bases, with 9 bases between the two germline ends. CDR3 length: 15 residues. Germline lookup yields CDR1 SGHNT and CDR2 YYREEE (reference sequence). The CDR3 DNA sequence: TGTGCCAGCAGCTTGGTAGGGGTGATGAACACTGAAGCTTTCTTT. Protein sequence: CASSLVGVMNTEAFF.

This rearrangement joins TRBV7-8 to TRBJ1-2; D may be TRBD1 (6 bases). Between the trimmed V and J ends, which lost 1 base and 5 bases, there was a span of 11 bases. The V gene's germline CDR1 is SGHVS and CDR2 FQNEAQ. The CDR3 contains 14 residues. CDR3 sequence: CASSLGGQGYGYTF. The DNA of the CDR3 is TGTGCCAGCAGCTTAGGGGGGCAGGGGTATGGCTACACCTTC.

The chain couples TRBV15 to TRBJ1-1; the D is unclear. With 0 bases removed from V and 11 bases from J, the gap between germline ends came to 16 bases. The CDR3 has 14 residues. Looked up from germline, CDR1 is LNHNV and CDR2 is YYDKDF (reference sequence). Here the CDR3 reads CATSRDIRSGDAFF. The DNA of the CDR3 is TGTGCCACCAGCAGAGATATACGGAGTGGTGACGCTTTCTTT.

This clone showed up just once. J is TRBJ1-2 and V is TRBV6-6; 8 bases are shared with TRBD1. Germline loops: CDR1 MNHNY, CDR2 SVGAGI (reference sequence). The junction had 5 bases not matched to a gene; V was cut back by 5 bases and J by 3 bases. The CDR3 is 14 residues long. CDR3 sequence: CASSPGGADYGYTF. Written as DNA, the CDR3 is TGTGCCAGCAGTCCAGGGGGCGCCGACTATGGCTACACCTTC.

The rearrangement uses TRBV20-1 and TRBJ2-3; tentatively, D is TRBD1 (7 bases). Germline CDR1 and CDR2: DFQATT and SNEGSKA (reference sequence). The germline V and J ends were trimmed by 3 bases and 5 bases, with 15 bases remaining between them. This CDR3 is 14 amino acids long. The DNA for the CDR3 is TGCAGTGCTAGTTCAGGGGGGCGGGTAGATACGCAGTATTTT. Translated: CSASSGGRVDTQYF.